This T cell receptor (beta chain) originates from a study of neoadjuvant anti-PD-1 for oral cavity cancer. Six replicates per PBMC sample, mostly from about 500 ng of genomic DNA. The data were produced by immunoSEQ multiplex PCR, yet TCRdb's version contains in-frame clones alone and is incomplete. The table lists tens of thousands of clones, under 85% of them singletons. Patients had newly diagnosed, untreated stage II-IVA oral cavity squamous cell carcinoma. Germline values: CDR1 SGHRS, CDR2 YFSETQ. V lost 2 bases and J 5 bases, leaving 11 bases between the germline ends. The CDR3 consists of 13 residues.

The sequence derives from a person aged 35-79 years with oral cavity squamous cell carcinoma. The chain is built from TRBV5-1 and TRBJ2-7; the D call may be TRBD1 or TRBD2 (6 bases each). The specimen comprised PBMCs, sampled before nivolumab (anti-PD-1) treatment. This CDR3 reads CASSLQGGNEQYF. CDR3 coding DNA: TGCGCCAGCAGCTTACAAGGGGGGAACGAGCAGTACTTC.